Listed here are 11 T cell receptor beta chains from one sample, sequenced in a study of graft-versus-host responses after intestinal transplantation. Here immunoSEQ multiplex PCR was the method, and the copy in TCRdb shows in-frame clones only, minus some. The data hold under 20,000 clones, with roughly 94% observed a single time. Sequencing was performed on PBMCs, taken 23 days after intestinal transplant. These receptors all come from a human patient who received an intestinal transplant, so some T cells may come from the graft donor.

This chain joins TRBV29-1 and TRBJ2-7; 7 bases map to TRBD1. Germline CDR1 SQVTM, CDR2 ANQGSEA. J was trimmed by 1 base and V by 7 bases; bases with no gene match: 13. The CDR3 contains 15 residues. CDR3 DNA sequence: TGCAGCGCTTTGGGTTCGGACAGGACATCCTACGAGCAGTACTTC. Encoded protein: CSALGSDRTSYEQYF.

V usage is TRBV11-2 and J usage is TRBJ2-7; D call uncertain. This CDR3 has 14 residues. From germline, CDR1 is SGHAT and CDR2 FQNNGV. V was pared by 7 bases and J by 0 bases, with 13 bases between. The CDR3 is CASTQLVGSYEQYF. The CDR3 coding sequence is TGTGCCAGCACCCAATTGGTGGGCTCCTACGAGCAGTACTTC. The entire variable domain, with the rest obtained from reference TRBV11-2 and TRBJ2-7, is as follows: EAGVAQSPRYKIIEKRQSVAFWCNPISGHATLYWYQQILGQGPKLLIQFQNNGVVDDSQLPKDRFSAERLKGVDSTLKIQPAKLEDSAVYLCASTQLVGSYEQYFGPGTRLTVT.

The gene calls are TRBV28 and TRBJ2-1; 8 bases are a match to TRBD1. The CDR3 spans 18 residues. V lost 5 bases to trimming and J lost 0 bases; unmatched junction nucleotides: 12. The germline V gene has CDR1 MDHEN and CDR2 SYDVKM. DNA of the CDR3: TGTGCCAGCAGTACCGGGACAGGATTAAGGACCTCCTACAATGAGCAGTTCTTC. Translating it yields CASSTGTGLRTSYNEQFF.

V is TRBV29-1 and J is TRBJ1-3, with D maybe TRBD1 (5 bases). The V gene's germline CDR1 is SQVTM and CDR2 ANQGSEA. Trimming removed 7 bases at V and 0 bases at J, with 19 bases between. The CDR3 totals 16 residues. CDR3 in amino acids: CSATLDRDSSGNTIYF. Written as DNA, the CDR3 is TGCAGCGCCACGTTGGACCGCGACAGCTCTGGAAACACCATATATTTT.

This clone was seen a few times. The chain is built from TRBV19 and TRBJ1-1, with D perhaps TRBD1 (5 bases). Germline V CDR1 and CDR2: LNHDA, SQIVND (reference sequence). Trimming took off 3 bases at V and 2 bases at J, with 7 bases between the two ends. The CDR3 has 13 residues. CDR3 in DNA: TGTGCCAGTAGTATGGGGGGAAACACTGAAGCTTTCTTT. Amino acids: CASSMGGNTEAFF.

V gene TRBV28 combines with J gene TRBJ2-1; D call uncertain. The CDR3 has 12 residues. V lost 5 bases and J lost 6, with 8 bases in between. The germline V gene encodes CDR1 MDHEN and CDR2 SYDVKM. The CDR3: CASSAYPNEQFF. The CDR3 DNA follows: TGTGCCAGCAGTGCCTATCCCAATGAGCAGTTCTTC.

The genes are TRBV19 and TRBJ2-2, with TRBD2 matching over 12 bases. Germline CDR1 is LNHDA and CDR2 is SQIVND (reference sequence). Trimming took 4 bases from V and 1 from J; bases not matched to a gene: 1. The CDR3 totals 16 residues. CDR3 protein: CASSKLAGGNTGELFF. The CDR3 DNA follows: TGTGCCAGTAGTAAACTAGCGGGAGGGAACACCGGGGAGCTGTTTTTT.

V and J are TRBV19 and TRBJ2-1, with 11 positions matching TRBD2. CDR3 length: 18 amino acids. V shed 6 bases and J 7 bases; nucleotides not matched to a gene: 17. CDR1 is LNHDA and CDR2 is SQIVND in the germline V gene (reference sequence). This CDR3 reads CASRKMWSSGGTVNEQFF. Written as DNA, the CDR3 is TGTGCCAGTAGGAAAATGTGGTCTAGCGGGGGGACTGTGAATGAGCAGTTCTTC.

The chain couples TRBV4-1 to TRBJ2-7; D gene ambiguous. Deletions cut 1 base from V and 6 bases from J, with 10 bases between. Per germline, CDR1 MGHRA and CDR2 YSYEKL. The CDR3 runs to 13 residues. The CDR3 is CASSQVGWPEQYF. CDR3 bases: TGCGCCAGCAGCCAAGTCGGATGGCCCGAGCAGTACTTC.

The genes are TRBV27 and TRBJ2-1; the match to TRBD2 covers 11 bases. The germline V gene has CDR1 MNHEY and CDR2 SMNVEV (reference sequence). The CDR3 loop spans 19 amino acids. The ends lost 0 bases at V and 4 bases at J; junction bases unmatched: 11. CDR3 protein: CASSLSPRLAGRGYNEQFF. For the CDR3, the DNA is TGTGCCAGCAGTTTATCCCCCCGACTAGCGGGACGGGGTTACAATGAGCAGTTCTTC.

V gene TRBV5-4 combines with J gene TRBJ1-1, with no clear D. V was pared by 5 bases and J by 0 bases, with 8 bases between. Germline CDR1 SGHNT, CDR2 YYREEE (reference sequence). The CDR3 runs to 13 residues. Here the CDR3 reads CASRFGLNTEAFF. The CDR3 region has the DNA TGTGCCAGCAGATTCGGGCTGAACACTGAAGCTTTCTTT.